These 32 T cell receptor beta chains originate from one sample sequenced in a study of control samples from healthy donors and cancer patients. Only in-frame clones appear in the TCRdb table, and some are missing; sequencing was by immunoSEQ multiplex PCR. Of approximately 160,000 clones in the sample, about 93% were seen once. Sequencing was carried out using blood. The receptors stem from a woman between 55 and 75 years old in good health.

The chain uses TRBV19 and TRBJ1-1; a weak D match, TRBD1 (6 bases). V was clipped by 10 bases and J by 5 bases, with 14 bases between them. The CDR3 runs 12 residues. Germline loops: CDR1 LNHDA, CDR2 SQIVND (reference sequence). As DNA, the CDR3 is TGTGCCACCAGGGGCGATGAAACTGAAGCTTTCTTT. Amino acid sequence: CATRGDETEAFF.

CDR3 in amino acids: CASSPRQGSNTEAFF. In DNA, the CDR3 is TGTGCCAGCAGCCCGAGACAGGGGTCGAACACTGAAGCTTTCTTT. The V gene is TRBV5-8, the J gene TRBJ1-1, with TRBD1 matching 8 bases. Trimming took 4 bases from V and 1 from J; bases not matched to a gene: 6. The CDR3 is made up of 15 amino acids. Germline V gives CDR1 SGHTS, CDR2 YDEGEE.

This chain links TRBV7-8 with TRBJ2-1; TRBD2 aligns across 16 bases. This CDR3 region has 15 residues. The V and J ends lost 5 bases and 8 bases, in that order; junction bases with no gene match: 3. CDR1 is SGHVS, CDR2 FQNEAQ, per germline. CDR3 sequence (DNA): TGTGCCAGCAGCCTGGGACTAGCGGGGGGGGATGAGCAGTTCTTC. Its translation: CASSLGLAGGDEQFF.

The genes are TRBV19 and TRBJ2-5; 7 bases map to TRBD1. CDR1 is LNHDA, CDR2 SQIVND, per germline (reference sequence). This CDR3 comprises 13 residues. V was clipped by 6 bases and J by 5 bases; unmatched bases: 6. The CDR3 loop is CASRRGQRETQYF. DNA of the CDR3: TGTGCCAGTAGAAGGGGGCAGAGGGAGACCCAGTACTTC. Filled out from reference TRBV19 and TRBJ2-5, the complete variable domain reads DGGITQSPKYLFRKEGQNVTLSCEQNLNHDAMYWYRQDPGQGLRLIYYSQIVNDFQKGDIAEGYSVSREKKESFPLTVTSAQKNPTAFYLCASRRGQRETQYFGPGTRLLVL.

The CDR3 loop reads CAIRAFGDTQYF. The CDR3 DNA reads TGTGCCATCAGGGCGTTCGGAGATACGCAGTATTTT. The V gene is TRBV10-3, the J gene TRBJ2-3, with no clear D. The germline gives CDR1 ENHRY, CDR2 SYGVKD. Trimming took off 6 bases at V and 5 bases at J, with 9 bases between the two ends. The CDR3 length is 12 residues.

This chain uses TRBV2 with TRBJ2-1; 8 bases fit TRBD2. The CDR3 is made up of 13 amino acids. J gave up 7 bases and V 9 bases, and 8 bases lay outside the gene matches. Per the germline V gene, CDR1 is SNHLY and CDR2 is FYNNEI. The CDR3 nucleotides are TGTGCCAGTCTTAGCGGGACCCAGAATGAGCAGTTCTTC. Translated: CASLSGTQNEQFF.

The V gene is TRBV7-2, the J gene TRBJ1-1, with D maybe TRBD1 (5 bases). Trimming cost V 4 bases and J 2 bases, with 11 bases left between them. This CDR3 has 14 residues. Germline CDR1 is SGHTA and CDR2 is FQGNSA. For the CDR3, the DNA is TGTGCCAGCAGCTCCCGACAGCCTAACACTGAAGCTTTCTTT. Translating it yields CASSSRQPNTEAFF.

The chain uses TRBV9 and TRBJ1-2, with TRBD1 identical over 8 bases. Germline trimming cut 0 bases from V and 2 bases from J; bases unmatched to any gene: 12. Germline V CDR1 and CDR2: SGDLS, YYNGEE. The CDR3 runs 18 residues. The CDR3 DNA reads TGTGCCAGCAGCGTAGGGTTGGAGACAGGGGCCAGAAACTATGGCTACACCTTC. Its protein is CASSVGLETGARNYGYTF.

The CDR3 spells CASSTGDGNEQFF. In nucleotides, the CDR3 is TGTGCCAGCAGTACAGGGGATGGCAATGAGCAGTTCTTC. V and J are TRBV2 and TRBJ2-1; 7 bases line up with TRBD1. The length of the CDR3 is 13 residues. The junction had 4 bases not matched to a gene; V was cut back by 5 bases and J by 6 bases. The germline V gene encodes CDR1 SNHLY and CDR2 FYNNEI.

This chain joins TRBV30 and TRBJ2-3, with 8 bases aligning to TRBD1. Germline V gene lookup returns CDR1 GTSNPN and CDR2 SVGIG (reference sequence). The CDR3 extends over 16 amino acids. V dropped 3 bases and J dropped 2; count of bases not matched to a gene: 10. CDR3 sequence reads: CAWRPTGEGFTDTQYF. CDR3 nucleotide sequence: TGTGCCTGGAGGCCGACAGGGGAAGGATTCACAGATACGCAGTATTTT. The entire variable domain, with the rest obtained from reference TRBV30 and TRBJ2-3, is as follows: SQTIHQWPATLVQPVGSPLSLECTVEGTSNPNLYWYRQAAGRGLQLLFYSVGIGQISSEVPQNLSASRPQDRQFILSSKKLLLSDSGFYLCAWRPTGEGFTDTQYFGPGTRLTVL.

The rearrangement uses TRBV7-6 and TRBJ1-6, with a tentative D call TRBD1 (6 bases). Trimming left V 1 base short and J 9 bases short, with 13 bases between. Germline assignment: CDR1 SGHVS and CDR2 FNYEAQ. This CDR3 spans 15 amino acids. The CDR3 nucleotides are TGTGCCAGCAGCTTAGTTGGGGGGCGGAGTTCACCCCTCCACTTT. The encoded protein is CASSLVGGRSSPLHF.

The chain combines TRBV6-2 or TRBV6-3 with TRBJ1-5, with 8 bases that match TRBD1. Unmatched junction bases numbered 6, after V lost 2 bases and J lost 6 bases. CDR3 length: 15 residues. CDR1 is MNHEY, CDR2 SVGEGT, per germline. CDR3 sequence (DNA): TGTGCCAGCAGTTACCCCAGGGGGCAGAGTCAGCCCCAGCATTTT. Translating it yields CASSYPRGQSQPQHF.

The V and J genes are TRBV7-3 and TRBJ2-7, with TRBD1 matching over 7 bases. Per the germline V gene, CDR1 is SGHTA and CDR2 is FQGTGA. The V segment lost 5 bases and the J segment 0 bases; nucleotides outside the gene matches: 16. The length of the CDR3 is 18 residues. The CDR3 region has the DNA TGTGCCAGCAGCCCCTTAGGGCTTCCGGGACAGAGCTCCTACGAGCAGTACTTC. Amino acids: CASSPLGLPGQSSYEQYF.

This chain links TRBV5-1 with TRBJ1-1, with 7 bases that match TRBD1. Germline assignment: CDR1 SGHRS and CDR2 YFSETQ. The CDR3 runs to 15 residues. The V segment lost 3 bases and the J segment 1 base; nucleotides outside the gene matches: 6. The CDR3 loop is CASSSRTGQNTEAFF. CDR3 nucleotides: TGCGCCAGCAGCTCCCGGACAGGACAGAACACTGAAGCTTTCTTT.

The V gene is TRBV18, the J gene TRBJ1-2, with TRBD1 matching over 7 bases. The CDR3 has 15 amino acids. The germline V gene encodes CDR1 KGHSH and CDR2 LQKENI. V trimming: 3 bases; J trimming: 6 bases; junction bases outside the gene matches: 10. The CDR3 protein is CASSPVGGANDGYTF. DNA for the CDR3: TGTGCCAGCTCACCTGTAGGGGGCGCGAATGATGGCTACACCTTC.

The CDR3 region is CASGSRLTNTGELFF. In nucleotides, the CDR3 is TGTGCTAGTGGTTCCAGACTAACGAACACCGGGGAGCTGTTTTTT. This sequence joins TRBV12-5 and TRBJ2-2; TRBD2 is a possible D gene (5 bases). Between the trimmed V and J ends, which lost 4 bases and 0 bases, there was a span of 9 bases. The germline V gene encodes CDR1 LGHNT and CDR2 FRNRAP. CDR3 size: 15 residues. Supplemented by reference TRBV12-5 and TRBJ2-2, the full variable domain reads DARVTQTPRHKVTEMGQEVTMRCQPILGHNTVFWYRQTMMQGLELLAYFRNRAPLDDSGMPKDRFSAEMPDATLATLKIQPSEPRDSAVYFCASGSRLTNTGELFFGEGSRLTVL.

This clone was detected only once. CDR3 DNA sequence: TGTGCCAGCTCATCGGAGGGAGGTAATCAGCCCCAGCATTTT. The encoded protein is CASSSEGGNQPQHF. The chain joins TRBV18 to TRBJ1-5; unclear D gene. Trimming stripped 5 bases from V and 4 bases from J, with 12 bases between. From germline, CDR1 is KGHSH and CDR2 LQKENI. The CDR3 spans 14 residues.

CDR3 nucleotides: TGTGCCAGCAGCTTAGATTCAGAGACCCAGTACTTC. It yields the protein CASSLDSETQYF. The rearrangement joins TRBV7-2 to TRBJ2-5; D unclear. Trimming removed 1 base from V and 4 bases from J, with 4 bases in between. Germline CDR1 reads SGHTA; CDR2 reads FQGNSA. This CDR3 contains 12 residues.

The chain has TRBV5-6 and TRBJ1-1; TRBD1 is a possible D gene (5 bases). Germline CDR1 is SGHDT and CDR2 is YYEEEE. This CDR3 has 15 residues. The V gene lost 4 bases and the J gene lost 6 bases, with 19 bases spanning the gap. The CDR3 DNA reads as TGTGCCAGCAGCCCCAACAGGAGAAATGACGCTGAAGCTTTCTTT. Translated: CASSPNRRNDAEAFF.

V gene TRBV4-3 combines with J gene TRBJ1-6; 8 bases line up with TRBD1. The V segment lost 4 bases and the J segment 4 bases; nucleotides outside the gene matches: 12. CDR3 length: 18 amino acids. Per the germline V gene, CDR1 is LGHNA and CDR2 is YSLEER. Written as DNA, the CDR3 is TGCGCCAGCAGCCGGTCCGTCGGGGGACAGGCGTATAATTCACCCCTCCACTTT. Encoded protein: CASSRSVGGQAYNSPLHF.

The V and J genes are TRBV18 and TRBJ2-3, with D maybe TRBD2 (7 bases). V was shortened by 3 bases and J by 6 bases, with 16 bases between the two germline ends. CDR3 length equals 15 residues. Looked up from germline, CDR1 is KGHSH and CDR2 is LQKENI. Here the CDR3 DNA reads TGTGCCAGCTCACCCGGACTAGACGGGGGCGATACGCAGTATTTT. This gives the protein CASSPGLDGGDTQYF.

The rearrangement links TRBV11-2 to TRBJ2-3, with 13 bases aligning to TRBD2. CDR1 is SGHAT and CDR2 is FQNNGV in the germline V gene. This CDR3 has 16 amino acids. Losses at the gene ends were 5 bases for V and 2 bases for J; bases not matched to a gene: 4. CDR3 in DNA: TGTGCCAGCAGCACGACTAGCGGGGGGATCACAGATACGCAGTATTTT. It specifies CASSTTSGGITDTQYF.

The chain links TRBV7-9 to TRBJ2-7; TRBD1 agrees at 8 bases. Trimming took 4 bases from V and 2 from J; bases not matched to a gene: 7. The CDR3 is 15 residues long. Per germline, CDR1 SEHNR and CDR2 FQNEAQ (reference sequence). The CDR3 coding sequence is TGTGCCAGCAGCTCAGGGACAGGACTCACCTACGAGCAGTACTTC. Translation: CASSSGTGLTYEQYF.

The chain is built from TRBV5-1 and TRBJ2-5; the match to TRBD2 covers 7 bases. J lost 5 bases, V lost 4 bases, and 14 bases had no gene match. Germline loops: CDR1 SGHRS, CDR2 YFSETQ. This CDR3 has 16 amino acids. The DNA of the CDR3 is TGCGCCAGCAGCCGGGCCCAGAGGACTAGTCGGGAGACCCAGTACTTC. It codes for CASSRAQRTSRETQYF.

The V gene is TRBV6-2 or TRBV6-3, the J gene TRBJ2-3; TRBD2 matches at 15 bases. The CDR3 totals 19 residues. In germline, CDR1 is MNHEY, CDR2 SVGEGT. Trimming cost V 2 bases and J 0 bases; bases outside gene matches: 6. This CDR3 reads CASSYEGLAGGPSTDTQYF. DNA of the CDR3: TGTGCCAGCAGTTACGAGGGACTAGCGGGGGGCCCTAGCACAGATACGCAGTATTTT.

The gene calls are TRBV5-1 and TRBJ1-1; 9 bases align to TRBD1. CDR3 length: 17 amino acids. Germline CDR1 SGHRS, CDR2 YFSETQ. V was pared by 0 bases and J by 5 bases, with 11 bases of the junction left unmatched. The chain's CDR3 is CASSLGGQGQRETEAFF. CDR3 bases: TGCGCCAGCAGCTTGGGGGGACAGGGCCAGAGGGAGACTGAAGCTTTCTTT.

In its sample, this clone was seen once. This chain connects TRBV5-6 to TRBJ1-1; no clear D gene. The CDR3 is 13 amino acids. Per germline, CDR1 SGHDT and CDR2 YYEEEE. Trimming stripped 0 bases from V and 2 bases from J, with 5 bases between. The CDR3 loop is CASSLVDNTEAFF. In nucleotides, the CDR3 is TGTGCCAGCAGCTTGGTGGACAACACTGAAGCTTTCTTT. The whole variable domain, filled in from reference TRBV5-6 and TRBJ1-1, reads DAGVTQSPTHLIKTRGQQVTLRCSPKSGHDTVSWYQQALGQGPQFIFQYYEEEERQRGNFPDRFSGHQFPNYSSELNVNALLLGDSALYLCASSLVDNTEAFFGQGTRLTVV.

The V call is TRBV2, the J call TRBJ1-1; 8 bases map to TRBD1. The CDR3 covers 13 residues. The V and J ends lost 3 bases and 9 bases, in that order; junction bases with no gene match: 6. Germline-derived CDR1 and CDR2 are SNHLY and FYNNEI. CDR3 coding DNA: TGTGCCAGCAGTGATGGGCAGGGGGCGAAAGCTTTCTTT. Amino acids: CASSDGQGAKAFF.

CDR3 in amino acids: CASSPHFGRGAHGYTF. The CDR3 bases are TGTGCCAGCAGCCCCCACTTTGGCAGGGGAGCCCATGGCTACACCTTC. The chain joins TRBV7-9 to TRBJ1-2; D perhaps matches TRBD1 (6 bases). V lost 5 bases to trimming and J lost 6 bases, with 22 bases between them. The CDR3 loop spans 16 amino acids. Germline V CDR1 and CDR2: SEHNR, FQNEAQ (reference sequence).

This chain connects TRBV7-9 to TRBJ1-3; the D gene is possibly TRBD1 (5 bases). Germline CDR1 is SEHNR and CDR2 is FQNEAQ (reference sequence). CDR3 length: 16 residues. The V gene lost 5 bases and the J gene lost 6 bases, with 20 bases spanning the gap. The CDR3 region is CASSALGGVQENTIYF. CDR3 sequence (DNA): TGTGCCAGCAGCGCACTGGGGGGAGTTCAGGAAAACACCATATATTTT.

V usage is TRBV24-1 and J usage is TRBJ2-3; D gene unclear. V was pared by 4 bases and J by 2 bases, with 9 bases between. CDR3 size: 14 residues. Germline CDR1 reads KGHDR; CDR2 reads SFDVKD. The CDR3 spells CATSDYLDTDTQYF. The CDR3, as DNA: TGTGCCACCAGTGACTACCTAGACACAGATACGCAGTATTTT.

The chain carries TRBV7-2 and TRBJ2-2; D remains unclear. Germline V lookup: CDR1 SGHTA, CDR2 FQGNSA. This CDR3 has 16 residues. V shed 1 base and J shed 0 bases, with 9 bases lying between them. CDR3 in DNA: TGTGCCAGCAGCTTAGTGGCTGGGTCGAACACCGGGGAGCTGTTTTTT. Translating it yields CASSLVAGSNTGELFF.